Following are 22 T cell receptor beta chains from one sample sequenced in a study of T cells in localized non-small cell lung cancer. Sequencing was performed with immunoSEQ multiplex PCR; in TCRdb, only in-frame clones are kept and a portion is missing. The sample includes 950 or so clones, over 20% seen only once; the top ten take 22%. The sample here was normal lung tissue next to the tumor, taken before any cancer treatment. Every receptor here comes from a woman between 35 and 70 years old with stage III lung adenocarcinoma.

This clone was found a few times. The chain has TRBV6-8 and TRBJ2-7; 7 nucleotides align to TRBD1. Germline V gene data show CDR1 as MNHGY and CDR2 as SAAAGT. J gave up 1 base and V 3 bases, and 12 bases lay outside the gene matches. CDR3 size: 17 residues. The DNA of the CDR3 is TGTGCCAGCAGTTATCCCCTGACAGGGTACTCTTCCTACGAGCAGTACTTC. Translation gives CASSYPLTGYSSYEQYF.

J is TRBJ2-2 and V is TRBV5-1, with 14 bases identical to TRBD2. V dropped 5 bases and J dropped 5; count of bases not matched to a gene: 2. The germline V gene has CDR1 SGHRS and CDR2 YFSETQ. The CDR3 runs to 15 residues. As DNA, the CDR3 is TGCGCCAGCAGTCGGACTAGCGGGGGGACCGGGGAGCTGTTTTTT. Its protein is CASSRTSGGTGELFF.

This chain connects TRBV6-8 to TRBJ1-2; the match to TRBD1 covers 7 bases. Germline V gene sequence: CDR1 MNHGY, CDR2 SAAAGT. Losses at the gene ends were 7 bases for V and 7 bases for J; bases not matched to a gene: 6. This CDR3 is built from 12 residues. The CDR3 protein is CASTKTGVGYTF. CDR3 nucleotide sequence: TGTGCCAGCACTAAAACAGGGGTTGGCTACACCTTC.

This sequence joins TRBV15 and TRBJ2-4, with D possibly TRBD2 on 7 matching bases. CDR3 length: 19 amino acids. The germline V and J ends were trimmed by 0 bases and 0 bases, with 18 bases remaining between them. Germline V gene sequence: CDR1 LNHNV, CDR2 YYDKDF (reference sequence). The CDR3 protein is CATSRDRGAGDGAKNIQYF. In DNA form, the CDR3 reads TGTGCCACCAGCAGAGATCGGGGGGCAGGGGACGGAGCCAAAAACATTCAGTACTTC.

The rearrangement joins TRBV6-8 to TRBJ1-1; D is possibly TRBD1 (5 bases). The V end lost 8 bases, the J end lost 7 bases, and 14 bases lay between the germline ends. CDR1 is MNHGY and CDR2 is SAAAGT in the germline V gene. The CDR3 has 12 residues. CDR3 amino acids: CASRDGAGEAFF. For the CDR3, the DNA is TGTGCCAGCCGGGACGGCGCTGGTGAAGCTTTCTTT.

This clone was seen only a few times. CDR3 coding DNA: TGTGCCAGCAGTGAACTAGCGGGGATGTGGACAGATACGCAGTATTTT. Translated: CASSELAGMWTDTQYF. V usage is TRBV9 and J usage is TRBJ2-3; 10 positions match TRBD2. CDR1 SGDLS and CDR2 YYNGEE come from the germline V gene. J was trimmed by 3 bases and V by 5 bases; bases with no gene match: 9. The CDR3 has 16 amino acids.

CDR3 DNA sequence: TGCAGCGCTATTTACGGGGGACCCATTCAAGAGACCCAGTACTTC. Translated, it gives CSAIYGGPIQETQYF. This chain links TRBV29-1 with TRBJ2-5; a possible D gene is TRBD2 (6 bases). Germline values: CDR1 SQVTM, CDR2 ANQGSEA. The CDR3 is 15 residues long. V was clipped by 7 bases and J by 2 bases, with 20 bases between them. Filled out from reference TRBV29-1 and TRBJ2-5, the complete variable domain reads SAVISQKPSRDICQRGTSLTIQCQVDSQVTMMFWYRQQPGQSLTLIATANQGSEATYESGFVIDKFPISRPNLTFSTLTVSNMSPEDSSIYLCSAIYGGPIQETQYFGPGTRLLVL.

A few counts support this clone. This chain uses TRBV6-8 with TRBJ2-1; no reliable D call. There are 12 residues in the CDR3. The V end was cut by 10 bases, the J end by 3 bases, with 10 bases between. Germline-derived CDR1 and CDR2 are MNHGY and SAAAGT. For the CDR3, the DNA is TGTGCCATCTCGCCAGACTACAATGAGCAGTTCTTC. Amino acids: CAISPDYNEQFF.

This clone showed up just a few times. This sequence joins TRBV28 and TRBJ2-3, with D possibly being TRBD2 (5 bases). The CDR3 runs 15 residues. The V gene lost 5 bases and the J gene lost 1 base, with 13 bases spanning the gap. Per germline, CDR1 MDHEN and CDR2 SYDVKM. CDR3 nucleotides: TGTGCCAGCAGTGGGGAGTTAGGGCGCACAGATACGCAGTATTTT. Protein: CASSGELGRTDTQYF.

The V and J genes are TRBV19 and TRBJ1-4; 9 nucleotides line up with TRBD1. The V and J ends lost 5 bases and 8 bases, in that order; junction bases with no gene match: 9. This CDR3 is built from 15 residues. Germline CDR1 LNHDA, CDR2 SQIVND (reference sequence). The CDR3 bases are TGTGCCAGTAGTGCCTCTGGACAGGGGTGGGAAAAACTGTTTTTT. It yields the protein CASSASGQGWEKLFF.

This clone was seen a handful of times. The V gene is TRBV9, the J gene TRBJ1-3; D remains ambiguous. Germline CDR1 and CDR2: SGDLS and YYNGEE. With 5 bases removed from V and 3 bases from J, the gap between germline ends came to 9 bases. CDR3 length: 13 residues. The CDR3 spells CASSSGDGNTIYF. The CDR3 nucleotides read TGTGCCAGCAGTAGTGGGGATGGAAACACCATATATTTT.

The chain employs TRBV6-7 and TRBJ1-4; D uncertain. TRBV6-7 is assigned to the ORF class and has an uncertain function. V gave up 5 bases and J gave up 0 bases, with 7 bases separating them. The CDR3 is 14 residues long. This CDR3 reads CASSPTATNEKLFF. CDR3 DNA sequence: TGTGCCAGCAGTCCGACTGCAACTAATGAAAAACTGTTTTTT.

The chain recombines TRBV15 with TRBJ2-2; 9 nucleotides align to TRBD1. The junction had 1 base not matched to a gene; V was cut back by 5 bases and J by 3 bases. This CDR3 is built from 14 residues. Per the germline V gene, CDR1 is LNHNV and CDR2 is YYDKDF (reference sequence). CDR3 in DNA: TGTGCCACCAGCCGACAGGGGGACACCGGGGAGCTGTTTTTT. Translating it yields CATSRQGDTGELFF.

This chain links TRBV11-1 with TRBJ1-6; no clear D. The CDR3 consists of 15 residues. The V end lost 1 base, the J end lost 4 bases, and 8 bases lay between the germline ends. Germline CDR1 is SGHAT and CDR2 is FQDESV (reference sequence). The CDR3 DNA reads as TGTGCCAGCAGCTTAGGAGGGAATTATAATTCACCCCTCCACTTT. This gives the protein CASSLGGNYNSPLHF.

Judged by abundance, this clone is medium-sized (0.01 to 0.1%). V usage is TRBV11-3 and J usage is TRBJ1-1; D gene ambiguous. Trimming removed 3 bases from V and 0 bases from J, with 11 bases in between. Germline assignment: CDR1 SGHNT and CDR2 YENEEA. This CDR3 region has 15 residues. The CDR3, as DNA: TGTGCCAGCAGCTTGATTGGGCGGATGAACACTGAAGCTTTCTTT. It yields the protein CASSLIGRMNTEAFF.

In this sample, this clone turned up a few times. The DNA of the CDR3 is TGTGCCAGCAGCGTAGAGGGGGGCGGGCCCCAGCATTTT. This codes for CASSVEGGGPQHF. The chain carries TRBV9 and TRBJ1-5; D may be TRBD1 (6 bases). This CDR3 is built from 13 residues. Trimming took 0 bases from V and 9 from J, leaving 10 bases between them. Germline lookup yields CDR1 SGDLS and CDR2 YYNGEE.

The chain recombines TRBV4-1 with TRBJ2-7, with 8 nucleotides matching TRBD1. CDR3 size: 12 residues. The germline V gene has CDR1 MGHRA and CDR2 YSYEKL. With V trimmed by 4 bases and J by 7 bases, 3 bases remained unmatched. The CDR3 protein is CASSPDRGEQYF. CDR3 bases: TGCGCCAGCAGCCCCGACAGGGGTGAGCAGTACTTC.

The chain is built from TRBV11-3 and TRBJ1-1; 8 nucleotides match TRBD1. Trimming took 4 bases from V and 7 from J; bases not matched to a gene: 8. The CDR3 contains 14 residues. Germline assignment: CDR1 SGHNT and CDR2 YENEEA. The CDR3 region is CASSSDQGAGEAFF. The CDR3 DNA follows: TGTGCCAGCAGCTCCGATCAGGGGGCAGGTGAAGCTTTCTTT. Full variable domain (outside the CDR3, taken from reference TRBV11-3 and TRBJ1-1): EAGVVQSPRYKIIEKKQPVAFWCNPISGHNTLYWYLQNLGQGPELLIRYENEEAVDDSQLPKDRFSAERLKGVDSTLKIQPAELGDSAVYLCASSSDQGAGEAFFGQGTRLTVV.

In its sample, this clone was seen a few times. Germline is not matched at one junction end, which may reflect a read error. V usage is TRBV11-3 and J usage is TRBJ2-7; D unresolved. Germline CDR1 SGHNT, CDR2 YENEEA. The length of the CDR3 is 14 residues. This CDR3 reads CASSLESGSHEQYF. CDR3 DNA: TGTGCCAGCAGCCTAGAATCCGGAAGCCACGAGCAGTACTTC.

This clone turned up a few times. The CDR3: CASRRQGNSGNTIYF. In DNA, the CDR3 is TGTGCCAGCAGGAGGCAGGGGAACTCTGGAAACACCATATATTTT. The chain carries TRBV6-8 and TRBJ1-3; TRBD1 might be the D (6 bases). The germline V gene encodes CDR1 MNHGY and CDR2 SAAAGT. The CDR3 sequence is 15 residues long. Trimming stripped 6 bases from V and 0 bases from J, with 12 bases between.

The chain joins TRBV29-1 to TRBJ2-1, with D tentatively TRBD1 (6 bases). V was shortened by 4 bases and J by 5 bases, with 9 bases between the two germline ends. This CDR3 comprises 12 residues. Per the germline V gene, CDR1 is SQVTM and CDR2 is ANQGSEA. The DNA of the CDR3 is TGCAGCGTTGCGTCAGGGGACAATGAGCAGTTCTTC. It specifies CSVASGDNEQFF.

By share of the sample, this clone is large (0.1 to 1%). The V and J genes are TRBV11-3 and TRBJ1-1; D perhaps matches TRBD1 (5 bases). The V end was cut by 6 bases, the J end by 1 base, with 12 bases between. The CDR3 consists of 14 residues. Germline V gene sequence: CDR1 SGHNT, CDR2 YENEEA. The CDR3 is CASRTDGPNTEAFF. DNA for the CDR3: TGTGCCAGCAGGACAGATGGGCCGAACACTGAAGCTTTCTTT.